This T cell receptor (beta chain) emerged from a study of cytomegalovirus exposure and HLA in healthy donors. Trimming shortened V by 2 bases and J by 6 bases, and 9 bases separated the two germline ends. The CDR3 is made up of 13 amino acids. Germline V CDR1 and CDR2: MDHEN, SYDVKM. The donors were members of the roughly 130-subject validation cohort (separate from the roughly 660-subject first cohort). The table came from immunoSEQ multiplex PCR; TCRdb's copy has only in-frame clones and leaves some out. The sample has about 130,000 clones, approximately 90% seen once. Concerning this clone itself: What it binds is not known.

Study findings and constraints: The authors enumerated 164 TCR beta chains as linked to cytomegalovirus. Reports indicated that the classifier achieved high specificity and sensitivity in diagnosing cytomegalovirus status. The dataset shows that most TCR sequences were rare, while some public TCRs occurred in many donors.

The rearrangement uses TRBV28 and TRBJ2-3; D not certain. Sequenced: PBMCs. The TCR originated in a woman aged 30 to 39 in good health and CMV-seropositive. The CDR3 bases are TGTGCCAGCAGTTTAGTCGGTCCCGATACGCAGTATTTT. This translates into CASSLVGPDTQYF.